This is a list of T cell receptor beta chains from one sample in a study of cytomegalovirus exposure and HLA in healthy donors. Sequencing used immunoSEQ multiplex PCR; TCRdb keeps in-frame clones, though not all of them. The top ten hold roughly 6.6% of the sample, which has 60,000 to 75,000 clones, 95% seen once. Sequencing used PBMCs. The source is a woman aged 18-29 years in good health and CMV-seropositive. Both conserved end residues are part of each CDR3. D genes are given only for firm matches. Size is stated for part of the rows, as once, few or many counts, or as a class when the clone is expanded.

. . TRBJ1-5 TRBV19 TGTGCCAGTAGTCCCACCCCATTCCAACGGGGGGGAACGGGTAATCAGCCCCAGCATTTT CASSPTPFQRGGTGNQPQHF
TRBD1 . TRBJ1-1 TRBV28 TGTGCCAGCAGTTTGGGACAGGGTCGGGGCACTGAAGCTTTCTTT CASSLGQGRGTEAFF
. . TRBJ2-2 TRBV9 TGTGCCAGCAGCGTAGTGGACCTGGGGGGTCACGCCGGGGAGCTGTTTTTT CASSVVDLGGHAGELFF
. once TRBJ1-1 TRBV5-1 TGCGCCAGCAGCTTGGCCTATTCTTCTGAAGCTTTCTTT CASSLAYSSEAFF
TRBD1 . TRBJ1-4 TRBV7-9 TGTGCCAGCAGCTCCGGGACAGGATGGGAAAAACTGTTTTTT CASSSGTGWEKLFF
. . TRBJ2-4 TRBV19 TGTGCCAGTAGTATAGATCGAGGGCCGTACATTCAGTACTTC CASSIDRGPYIQYF
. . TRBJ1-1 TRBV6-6 TGTGCCAGCACTCCCCGGGGGGGGAACACTGAAGCTTTCTTT CASTPRGGNTEAFF
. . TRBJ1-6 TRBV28 TGTGCCAGCAGAATTGCGGGGGTTCATTCACCCCTCCACTTT CASRIAGVHSPLHF
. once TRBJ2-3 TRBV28 TGTGCCAGCACTCTGACGGCTCTGGGGAGGAAGACTACGCAGTATTTT CASTLTALGRKTTQYF
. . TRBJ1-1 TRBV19 TGTGCCAGTAGTACTGGGCAATCGAACACTGAAGCTTTCTTT CASSTGQSNTEAFF
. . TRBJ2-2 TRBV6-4 TGTGCCAGCAGTGACTCGAGTACCGGGGAGCTGTTTTTT CASSDSSTGELFF
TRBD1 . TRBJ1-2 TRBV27 TGTGCCAGCAGGACGCGGACAGGGGGTAATGGCTACACCTTC CASRTRTGGNGYTF
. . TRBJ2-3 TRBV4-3 TGCGCCAGCAGCCAACAGGGGAGGGCTAGCGGACGCACAGATACGCAGTATTTT CASSQQGRASGRTDTQYF
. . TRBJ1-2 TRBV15 TGTGCCACCTGGGACACGCGAGGGATCTATGGCTACACCTTC CATWDTRGIYGYTF
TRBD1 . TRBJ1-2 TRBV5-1 TGCGCCAGCAGCTTGTTGCAGGGGGTAGGTGGCTACACCTTC CASSLLQGVGGYTF
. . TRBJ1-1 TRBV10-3 TGTGCCATCGGGAACCTCGGGACACTGGGCACTGAAGCTTTCTTT CAIGNLGTLGTEAFF
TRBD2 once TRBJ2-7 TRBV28 TGTGCCAGCACCCAACCCGGGAGGGGGGGCCAGGGTTTATACGAGCAGTACTTC CASTQPGRGGQGLYEQYF
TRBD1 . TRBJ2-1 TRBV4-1 TGCGCCAGCAGCAATGCGGGGACAGGGTTCTATGAGCAGTTCTTC CASSNAGTGFYEQFF
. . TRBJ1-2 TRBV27 TGTGCCAGCAGTTTACGGGGTAATGGCTACACCTTC CASSLRGNGYTF
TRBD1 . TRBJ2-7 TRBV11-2 TGTGCCAGCACCCCCACGGACAGGGCCGGCGAGCAGTACTTC CASTPTDRAGEQYF
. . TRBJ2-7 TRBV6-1 TGTGCCAGCAGTCAGAAGGACATACGCTACGAGCAGTACTTC CASSQKDIRYEQYF
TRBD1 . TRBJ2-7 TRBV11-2 TGTGCCAGCAGCCTACAGGGGGCGGGTTACGAGCAGTACTTC CASSLQGAGYEQYF
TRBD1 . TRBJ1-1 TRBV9 TGTGCCAGCAGCGTAGTTGGGGACAGGGGAGGGAACACTGAAGCTTTCTTT CASSVVGDRGGNTEAFF
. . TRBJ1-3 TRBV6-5 TGTGCCAGCAGCACCAGGGGAGTCTCTGGAAACACCATATATTTT CASSTRGVSGNTIYF
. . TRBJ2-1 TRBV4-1 TGCGCCAGCAGCCAAGTCGGTGGGAGGAACAATGAGCAGTTCTTC CASSQVGGRNNEQFF
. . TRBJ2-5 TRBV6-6 TGTGCCAGCAGGACGACGGGGGAGACCCAGTACTTC CASRTTGETQYF
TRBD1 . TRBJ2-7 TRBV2 TGTGCCAGCAGTGTCGGGACAGGGGGCCGCGAGCAGTACTTC CASSVGTGGREQYF
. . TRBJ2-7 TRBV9 TGTGCCAGCAGCCCGCAGGAGGGGCCATACTACGAGCAGTACTTC CASSPQEGPYYEQYF
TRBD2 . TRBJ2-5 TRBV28 TGTGCCAGCAGCACGGGAGGGCCTACCGAAGAGACCCAGTACTTC CASSTGGPTEETQYF
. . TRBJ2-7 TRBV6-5 TGTGCCAGCAGCCCGTCCTTTAGCTCCTACGAGCAGTACTTC CASSPSFSSYEQYF
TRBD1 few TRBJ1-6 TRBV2 TGTGCCAGTAGGACAGGGGGCAATTATTCACCCCTCCACTTT CASRTGGNYSPLHF
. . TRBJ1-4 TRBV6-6 TGTGCCAGCAGTTACAGGGGGAATAATGAAAAACTGTTTTTT CASSYRGNNEKLFF
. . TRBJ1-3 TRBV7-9 TGTGCCAGCAGCTTAAGTAGCATAGAGAGCTCTGGAAACACCATATATTTT CASSLSSIESSGNTIYF
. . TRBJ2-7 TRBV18 TGTGCCAGCTCACCCGGACAGAGGTCCCCCTACGAGCAGTACTTC CASSPGQRSPYEQYF
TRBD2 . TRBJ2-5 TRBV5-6 TGTGCCAGCAGCTTACTAGCGGGAGGTCGAGTGGAGACCCAGTACTTC CASSLLAGGRVETQYF
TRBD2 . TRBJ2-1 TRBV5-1 TGCGCCAGCAGCATACAACTAGCGGGAGCCCACAATGAGCAGTTCTTC CASSIQLAGAHNEQFF
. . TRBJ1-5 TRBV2 TGTGCCAGCAGTGAATTCCCCAGTAGCAATCAGCCCCAGCATTTT CASSEFPSSNQPQHF
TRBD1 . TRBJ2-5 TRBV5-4 TGTGCCAGCAGCGCAGGGACAGGGGAAGAGACCCAGTACTTC CASSAGTGEETQYF
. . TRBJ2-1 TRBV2 TGTGCCAGCAGCGGGAGTTTGAAGTTCTTC CASSGSLKFF
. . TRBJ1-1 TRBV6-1 TGTGCCAGCACTGAGGGCTCTGAAGCTTTCTTT CASTEGSEAFF
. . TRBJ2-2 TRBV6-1 TGTGCCAGCAACAAACAGGTGCCCACCGGGGAGCTGTTTTTT CASNKQVPTGELFF
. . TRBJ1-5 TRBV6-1 TGTGCCAGCAGTACAGGGATGGGCAATCAGCCCCAGCATTTT CASSTGMGNQPQHF
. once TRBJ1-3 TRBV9 TGTGCCAGCAGCTCTACCGAGGCTGGAAACACCATATATTTT CASSSTEAGNTIYF
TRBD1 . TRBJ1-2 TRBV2 TGTGCCAGCATCCCGGACAGGGTCCTGGGTGGCTACACCTTC CASIPDRVLGGYTF
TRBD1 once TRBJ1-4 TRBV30 TGTTCCGGACAGGGCTCAACTAATGAAAAACTGTTTTTT CSGQGSTNEKLFF
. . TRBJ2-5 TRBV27 TGTGCCAGCAGTTTGGGGAGGTGGGGATTTTTAGAGACCCAGTACTTC CASSLGRWGFLETQYF
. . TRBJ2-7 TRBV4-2 TGTGCCAGCAGCCAAGAACGGGGTAGCTCCTACGAGCAGTACTTC CASSQERGSSYEQYF
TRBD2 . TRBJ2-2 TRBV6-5 TGTGCCAGCAGTTCGGGGGGGCCGAACACCGGGGAGCTGTTTTTT CASSSGGPNTGELFF
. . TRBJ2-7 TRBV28 TGTGCCAGCAGTCCCCATAGGTGGGGGGGGGCTTCGGCCTACGAGCAGTACTTC CASSPHRWGGASAYEQYF